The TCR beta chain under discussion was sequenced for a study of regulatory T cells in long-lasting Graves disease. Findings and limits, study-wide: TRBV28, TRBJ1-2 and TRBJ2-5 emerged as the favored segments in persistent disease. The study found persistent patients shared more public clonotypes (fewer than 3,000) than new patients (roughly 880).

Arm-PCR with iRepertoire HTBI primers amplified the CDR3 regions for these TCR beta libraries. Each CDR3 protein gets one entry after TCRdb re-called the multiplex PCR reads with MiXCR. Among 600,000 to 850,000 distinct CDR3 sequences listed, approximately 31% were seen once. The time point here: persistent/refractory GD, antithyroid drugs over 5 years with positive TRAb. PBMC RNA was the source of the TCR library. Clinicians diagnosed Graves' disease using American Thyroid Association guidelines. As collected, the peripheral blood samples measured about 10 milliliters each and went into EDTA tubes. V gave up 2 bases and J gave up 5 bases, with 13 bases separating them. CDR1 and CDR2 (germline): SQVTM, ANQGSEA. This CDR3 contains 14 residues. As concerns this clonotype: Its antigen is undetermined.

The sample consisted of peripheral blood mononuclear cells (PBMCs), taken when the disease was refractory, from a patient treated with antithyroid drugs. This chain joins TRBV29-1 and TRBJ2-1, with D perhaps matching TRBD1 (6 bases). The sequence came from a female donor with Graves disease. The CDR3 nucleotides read TGCAGCGTTGAACGGGCAGGGGTTAACAATGAGCAGTTCTTC. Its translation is CSVERAGVNNEQFF.